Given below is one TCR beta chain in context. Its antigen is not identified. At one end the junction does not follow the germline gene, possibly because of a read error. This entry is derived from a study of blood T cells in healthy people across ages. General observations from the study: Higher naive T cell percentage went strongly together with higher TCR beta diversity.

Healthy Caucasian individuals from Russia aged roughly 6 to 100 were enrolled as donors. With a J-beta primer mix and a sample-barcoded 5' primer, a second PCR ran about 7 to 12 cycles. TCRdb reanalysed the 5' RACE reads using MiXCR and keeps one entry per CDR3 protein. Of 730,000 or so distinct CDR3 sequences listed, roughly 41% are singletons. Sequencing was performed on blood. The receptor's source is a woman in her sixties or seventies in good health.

The CDR3 here is CAGSLTDYGYTF. CDR3 coding DNA: TGTGCCGGCAGCTTAACTGACTATGGCTACACCTTC. V is TRBV7-2 and J is TRBJ1-2, with no clear D. Germline V CDR1 and CDR2: SGHTA, FQGNSA. The CDR3 runs 12 residues.